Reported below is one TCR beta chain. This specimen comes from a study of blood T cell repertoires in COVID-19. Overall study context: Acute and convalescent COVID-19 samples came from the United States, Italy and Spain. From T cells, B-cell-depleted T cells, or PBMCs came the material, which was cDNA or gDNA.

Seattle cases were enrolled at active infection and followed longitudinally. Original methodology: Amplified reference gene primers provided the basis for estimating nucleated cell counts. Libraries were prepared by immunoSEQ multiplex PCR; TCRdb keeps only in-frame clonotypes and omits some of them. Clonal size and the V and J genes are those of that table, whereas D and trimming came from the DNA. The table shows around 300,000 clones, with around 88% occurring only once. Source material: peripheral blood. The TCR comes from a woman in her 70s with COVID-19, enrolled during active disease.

CDR3 in amino acids: CATSGGQVNYGYTF. The CDR3 bases are TGTGCCACCAGTGGGGGACAGGTTAACTATGGCTACACCTTC. The rearrangement links TRBV24-1 to TRBJ1-2; 8 bases match TRBD1. Losses at the gene ends were 5 bases for V and 1 base for J; bases not matched to a gene: 2. Germline V lookup: CDR1 KGHDR, CDR2 SFDVKD. CDR3 size: 14 residues.